These 26 T cell receptor beta chains originate from one sample sequenced in a study of OX40 agonist ivuxolimab in advanced cancers. This table comes from immunoSEQ multiplex PCR, and its TCRdb copy is limited to in-frame clones, with some not included. Here the sample spans about 14,000 clones, 77% being singletons. The source material was CD4+ or CD8+ T cells sorted from blood, sampled in a trial of the OX40 agonist ivuxolimab. The origin of the receptors is an adult with an advanced solid tumor such as melanoma, head and neck, liver or kidney cancer.

By its share, this clone is medium-sized. The chain combines TRBV9 with TRBJ2-7, with 8 nucleotides matching TRBD2. Per germline, CDR1 SGDLS and CDR2 YYNGEE. Germline trimming cut 2 bases from V and 2 bases from J; bases unmatched to any gene: 6. The CDR3 sequence is 15 residues long. CDR3 nucleotide sequence: TGTGCCAGCAGCGTCGCCCCGGGACTAGCCTACGAGCAGTACTTC. Residues: CASSVAPGLAYEQYF.

This clone was seen a single time. The chain has TRBV6-1 and TRBJ2-7, with D tentatively TRBD2 (6 bases). CDR1 is MNHNS, CDR2 SASEGT, per germline. V dropped 5 bases and J dropped 0 bases, with 14 bases sitting between them. The CDR3 is made up of 15 amino acids. CDR3 sequence: CASSLSGTSSYEQYF. CDR3 nucleotide sequence: TGTGCCAGCAGTCTTAGCGGCACAAGCTCCTACGAGCAGTACTTC.

The V gene is TRBV27, the J gene TRBJ2-3, with 11 bases lining up with TRBD2. The CDR3 length is 17 residues. The junction had 11 bases not matched to a gene; V was cut back by 8 bases and J by 1 base. Germline V gene data show CDR1 as MNHEY and CDR2 as SMNVEV (reference sequence). For the CDR3, the DNA is TGTGCCAGCCATAGCGGGAGGGCCGGGCCTGGCACAGATACGCAGTATTTT. It specifies CASHSGRAGPGTDTQYF.

DNA for the CDR3: TGCGCCAGCAGCTTGGGGACTAGCGATACAGATACGCAGTATTTT. Its translation: CASSLGTSDTDTQYF. The V and J genes are TRBV5-1 and TRBJ2-3; 9 bases line up with TRBD2. V shed 0 bases and J 3 bases; nucleotides not matched to a gene: 2. The germline V gene has CDR1 SGHRS and CDR2 YFSETQ. The CDR3 consists of 15 residues.

CDR3 sequence reads: CACDSSGANVLTF. The CDR3 DNA is TGTGCCTGTGACAGCTCTGGGGCCAACGTCCTGACTTTC. The chain has TRBV30 and TRBJ2-6; perhaps TRBD1 as D (5 bases). Germline CDR1 GTSNPN, CDR2 SVGIG (reference sequence). Trimming pared 6 bases from V and 0 bases from J, leaving 6 bases between. This CDR3 contains 13 residues.

This clone was counted a few times. This chain uses TRBV11-2 with TRBJ2-7; 9 bases agree with TRBD1. Trimming at V came to 5 bases and at J to 4 bases, leaving 21 bases not matched to a gene. The CDR3 loop spans 19 amino acids. Germline values: CDR1 SGHAT, CDR2 FQNNGV. For the CDR3, the DNA is TGTGCCAGCAGCCCAGAGACAGGGGGTAAACCAAAGCGTGGATACGAGCAGTACTTC. Translated: CASSPETGGKPKRGYEQYF.

In its sample, this clone was seen once. The chain uses TRBV19 and TRBJ2-2; 9 nucleotides align to TRBD1. Germline V gene sequence: CDR1 LNHDA, CDR2 SQIVND (reference sequence). V lost 5 bases and J lost 1; bases outside the gene matches: 8. CDR3 length: 17 residues. CDR3 DNA sequence: TGTGCCAGTAGTCCTCAAGGACAGGGGATGAACACCGGGGAGCTGTTTTTT. Residues: CASSPQGQGMNTGELFF.

The rearrangement joins TRBV5-6 to TRBJ2-1, with D possibly TRBD2 on 5 matching bases. The V end was cut by 3 bases, the J end by 10 bases, with 11 bases between. Germline V gene sequence: CDR1 SGHDT, CDR2 YYEEEE. The CDR3 has 12 residues. The CDR3 loop is CASSWRASEQFF. Here the CDR3 DNA reads TGTGCCAGCAGCTGGCGGGCTAGCGAGCAGTTCTTC.

This clone appeared a few times. The same CDR3 also results from other DNA sequences found in this sample. This chain uses TRBV27 with TRBJ1-5, with D perhaps TRBD1 (6 bases). The CDR3 sequence is 14 residues long. The germline V and J ends were trimmed by 3 bases and 5 bases, with 11 bases remaining between them. The germline V gene has CDR1 MNHEY and CDR2 SMNVEV (reference sequence). The CDR3 loop is CASSFGGRHQPQHF. The DNA of the CDR3 is TGTGCCAGCAGTTTCGGGGGCAGGCATCAGCCCCAGCATTTT.

The CDR3 loop is CASSIAGGLGYEQYF. The CDR3, as DNA: TGTGCCAGCAGTATAGCGGGAGGGCTTGGTTACGAGCAGTACTTC. The gene calls are TRBV28 and TRBJ2-7, with 11 bases lining up with TRBD2. The CDR3 consists of 15 residues. Germline CDR1 is MDHEN and CDR2 is SYDVKM. Trimming removed 5 bases from V and 4 bases from J; junction bases left unmatched: 7.

The rearrangement uses TRBV29-1 and TRBJ2-3; D is uncertain. CDR1 is SQVTM and CDR2 is ANQGSEA in the germline V gene. The CDR3 has 10 residues. V was trimmed by 6 bases and J by 6 bases, leaving 7 bases between them. DNA for the CDR3: TGCAGCGTCGTGGGGGATACGCAGTATTTT. Translating it yields CSVVGDTQYF.

This clone has just one count. The genes are TRBV14 and TRBJ1-6; D not resolved. Germline V lookup: CDR1 SGHDN, CDR2 FVKESK. The CDR3 sequence is 12 residues long. V dropped 0 bases and J dropped 15 bases, with 9 bases sitting between them. The CDR3 region is CASSQDSVNLHF. CDR3 DNA sequence: TGTGCCAGCAGCCAAGATTCTGTTAACCTCCACTTT.

The DNA for the CDR3 is TGCGCCAGCAGTCCCTCGGGAGGCTACGAGCAGTACTTC. Translation gives CASSPSGGYEQYF. The chain joins TRBV5-1 to TRBJ2-7; TRBD2 agrees at 7 bases. Trimming at V came to 5 bases and at J to 3 bases, leaving 5 bases not matched to a gene. The germline CDR1 and CDR2 sequences are SGHRS and YFSETQ. The CDR3 contains 13 residues.

CDR3 coding DNA: TGCGCCAGCAGTCACACTCGTACGACCTACGAGCAGTACTTC. It codes for CASSHTRTTYEQYF. J is TRBJ2-7 and V is TRBV23-1; D call uncertain. TRBV23-1 counts as an open reading frame of uncertain function. V was trimmed by 3 bases and J by 2 bases, leaving 11 bases between them. The CDR3 length is 14 residues.

The gene calls are TRBV9 and TRBJ2-7; 7 bases fit TRBD1. The germline V gene encodes CDR1 SGDLS and CDR2 YYNGEE. The trim removed 4 bases at V and 3 bases at J, leaving 7 bases unmatched. The CDR3 runs to 14 residues. In DNA form, the CDR3 reads TGTGCCAGCAGCTTAGGGGACAGTAACTACGAGCAGTACTTC. Protein sequence: CASSLGDSNYEQYF.

The chain couples TRBV7-9 to TRBJ2-1, with D hard to call. Germline CDR1 is SEHNR and CDR2 is FQNEAQ (reference sequence). The CDR3 runs 14 residues. Trimming removed 5 bases from V and 3 bases from J, with 11 bases in between. This chain's CDR3 is CASSPEVHYNEQFF. CDR3 coding DNA: TGTGCCAGCAGCCCCGAGGTGCACTACAATGAGCAGTTCTTC.

This clone was seen only a few times. J is TRBJ2-1 and V is TRBV7-8; the match to TRBD2 covers 7 bases. The junction had 9 bases not matched to a gene; V was cut back by 7 bases and J by 0 bases. The germline V gene has CDR1 SGHVS and CDR2 FQNEAQ. CDR3 size: 16 residues. The CDR3 loop reads CASNPERGSSYNEQFF. The CDR3 DNA sequence: TGTGCCAGCAACCCTGAGCGGGGTAGCTCCTACAATGAGCAGTTCTTC.

This chain uses TRBV4-1 with TRBJ1-5, with D hard to call. This CDR3 has 15 residues. Trimming left V 0 bases short and J 5 bases short, with 11 bases between. Germline V lookup: CDR1 MGHRA, CDR2 YSYEKL. Written as DNA, the CDR3 is TGCGCCAGCAGCCAAGAACAGACATTGGATCAGCCCCAGCATTTT. Its translation is CASSQEQTLDQPQHF.

The V call is TRBV19, the J call TRBJ1-4; weak D call: TRBD1 (5 bases). CDR3 length: 13 residues. V lost 5 bases and J lost 7, with 11 bases in between. CDR1 and CDR2 (germline): LNHDA, SQIVND (reference sequence). The chain's CDR3 is CASSFQGREKLFF. The CDR3 DNA is TGTGCCAGTAGTTTTCAGGGACGTGAAAAACTGTTTTTT.

The chain links TRBV11-2 to TRBJ1-4, with 9 bases fitting TRBD1. The CDR3 loop spans 14 amino acids. V shed 6 bases, J shed 5 bases, and the junction held 4 bases outside the gene matches. Germline CDR1 SGHAT, CDR2 FQNNGV. CDR3 sequence (DNA): TGTGCCAGCAGACCGACAGGGGGAAATGAAAAACTGTTTTTT. It codes for CASRPTGGNEKLFF.

V and J are TRBV11-2 and TRBJ2-2; D is unclear. CDR3 size: 12 residues. V was shortened by 0 bases and J by 6 bases, with 2 bases between the two germline ends. CDR1 is SGHAT, CDR2 FQNNGV, per germline. The CDR3 reads CASSLEPGELFF. As DNA, the CDR3 is TGTGCCAGCAGCTTAGAACCCGGGGAGCTGTTTTTT.

The genes are TRBV27 and TRBJ2-2; TRBD2 is a possible D gene (5 bases). This CDR3 spans 13 amino acids. Germline V CDR1 and CDR2: MNHEY, SMNVEV (reference sequence). V was shortened by 2 bases and J by 5 bases, with 6 bases between the two germline ends. CDR3 in amino acids: CASSLTGTGELFF. DNA of the CDR3: TGTGCCAGCAGTTTAACGGGGACCGGGGAGCTGTTTTTT.

The chain is built from TRBV29-1 and TRBJ2-7; 9 nucleotides match TRBD1. The V segment lost 6 bases and the J segment 2 bases; nucleotides outside the gene matches: 8. The germline V gene encodes CDR1 SQVTM and CDR2 ANQGSEA. The CDR3 covers 14 residues. CDR3 loop: CSVSGTGKPYEQYF. The CDR3 nucleotides are TGCAGCGTGTCCGGGACAGGGAAACCCTACGAGCAGTACTTC.

The V gene is TRBV11-2, the J gene TRBJ2-7; possible D gene TRBD1, 6 bases. The CDR3 totals 14 residues. The germline gives CDR1 SGHAT, CDR2 FQNNGV. Trimming took 4 bases from V and 3 from J, leaving 13 bases between them. The CDR3 nucleotides are TGTGCCAGCAGCTCAACAGGGAATCGCTACGAGCAGTACTTC. It yields the protein CASSSTGNRYEQYF.

The CDR3 protein is CASSGRERVYGYTF. CDR3 bases: TGTGCCAGCAGCGGGCGGGAACGTGTCTATGGCTACACCTTC. The chain carries TRBV5-6 and TRBJ1-2; D remains ambiguous. The V gene's germline CDR1 is SGHDT and CDR2 YYEEEE. The CDR3 covers 14 residues. The V gene lost 4 bases and the J gene lost 4 bases, with 14 bases spanning the gap.

The rearrangement uses TRBV14 and TRBJ1-1, with D tentatively TRBD1 (5 bases). Trimming pared 3 bases from V and 5 bases from J, leaving 13 bases between. Germline V lookup: CDR1 SGHDN, CDR2 FVKESK. The CDR3 sequence is 14 residues long. CDR3 sequence reads: CASSQGQGITEAFF. CDR3 bases: TGTGCCAGCAGCCAGGGGCAGGGTATTACTGAAGCTTTCTTT.